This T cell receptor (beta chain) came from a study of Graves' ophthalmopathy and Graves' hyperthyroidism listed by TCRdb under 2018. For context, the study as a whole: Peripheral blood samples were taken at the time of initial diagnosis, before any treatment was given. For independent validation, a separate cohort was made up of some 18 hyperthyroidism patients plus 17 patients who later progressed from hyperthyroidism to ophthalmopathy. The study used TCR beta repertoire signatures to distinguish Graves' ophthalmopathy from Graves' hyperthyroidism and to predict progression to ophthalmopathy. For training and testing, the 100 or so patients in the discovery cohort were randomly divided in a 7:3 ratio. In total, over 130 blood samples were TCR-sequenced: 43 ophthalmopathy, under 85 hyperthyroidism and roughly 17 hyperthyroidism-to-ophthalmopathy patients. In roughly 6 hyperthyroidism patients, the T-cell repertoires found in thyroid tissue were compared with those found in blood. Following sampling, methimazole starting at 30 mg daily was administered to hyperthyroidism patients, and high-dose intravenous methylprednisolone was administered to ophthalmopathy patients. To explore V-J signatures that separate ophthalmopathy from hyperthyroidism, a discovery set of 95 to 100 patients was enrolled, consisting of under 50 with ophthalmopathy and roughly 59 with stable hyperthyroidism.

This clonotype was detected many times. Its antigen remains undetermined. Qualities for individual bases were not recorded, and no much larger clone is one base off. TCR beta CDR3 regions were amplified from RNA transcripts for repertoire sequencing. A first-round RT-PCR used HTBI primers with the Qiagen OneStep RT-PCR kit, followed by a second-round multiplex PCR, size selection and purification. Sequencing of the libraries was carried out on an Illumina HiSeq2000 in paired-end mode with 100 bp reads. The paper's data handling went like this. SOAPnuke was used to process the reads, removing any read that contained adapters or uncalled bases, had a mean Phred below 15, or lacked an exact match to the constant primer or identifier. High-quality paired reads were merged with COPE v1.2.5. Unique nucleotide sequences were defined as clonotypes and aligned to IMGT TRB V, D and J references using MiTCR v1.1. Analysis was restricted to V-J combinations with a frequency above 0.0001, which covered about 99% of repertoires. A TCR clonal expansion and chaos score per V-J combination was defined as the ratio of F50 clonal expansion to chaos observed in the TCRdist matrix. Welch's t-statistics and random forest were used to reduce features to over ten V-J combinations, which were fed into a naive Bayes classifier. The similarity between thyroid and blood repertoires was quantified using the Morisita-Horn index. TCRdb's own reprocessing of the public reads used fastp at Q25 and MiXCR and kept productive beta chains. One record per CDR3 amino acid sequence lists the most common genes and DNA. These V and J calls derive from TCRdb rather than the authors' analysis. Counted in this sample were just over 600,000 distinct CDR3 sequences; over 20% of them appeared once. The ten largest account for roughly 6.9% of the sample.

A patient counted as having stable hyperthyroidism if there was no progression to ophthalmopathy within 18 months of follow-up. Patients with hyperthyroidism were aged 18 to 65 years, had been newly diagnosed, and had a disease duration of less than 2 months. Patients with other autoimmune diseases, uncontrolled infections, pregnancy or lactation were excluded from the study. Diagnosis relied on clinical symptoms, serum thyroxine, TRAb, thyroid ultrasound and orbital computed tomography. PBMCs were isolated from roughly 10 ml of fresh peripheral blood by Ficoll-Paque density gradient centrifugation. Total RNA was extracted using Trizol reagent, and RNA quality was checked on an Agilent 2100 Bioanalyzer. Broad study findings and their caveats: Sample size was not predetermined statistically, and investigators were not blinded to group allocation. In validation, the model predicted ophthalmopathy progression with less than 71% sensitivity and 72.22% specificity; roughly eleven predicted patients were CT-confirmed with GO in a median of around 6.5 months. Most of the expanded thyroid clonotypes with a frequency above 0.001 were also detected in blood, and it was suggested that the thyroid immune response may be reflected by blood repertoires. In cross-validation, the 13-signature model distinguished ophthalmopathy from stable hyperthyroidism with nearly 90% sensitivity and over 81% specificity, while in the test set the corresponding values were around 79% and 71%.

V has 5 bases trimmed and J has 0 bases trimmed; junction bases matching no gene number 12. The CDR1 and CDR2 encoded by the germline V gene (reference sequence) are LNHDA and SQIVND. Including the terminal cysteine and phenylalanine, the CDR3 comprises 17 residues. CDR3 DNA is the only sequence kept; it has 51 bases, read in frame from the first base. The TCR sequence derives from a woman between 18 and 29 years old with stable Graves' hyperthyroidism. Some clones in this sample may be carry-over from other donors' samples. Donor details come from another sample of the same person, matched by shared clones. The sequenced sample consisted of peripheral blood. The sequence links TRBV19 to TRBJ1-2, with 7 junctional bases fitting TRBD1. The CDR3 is CASSSRPRQGTNYGYTF. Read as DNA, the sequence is TGTGCCAGTAGTTCCCGGCCCCGACAGGGAACTAACTATGGCTACACCTTC.